This T cell receptor (beta chain) emerged from a study of T cells in localized non-small cell lung cancer. Study-wide findings and caveats: Heterogeneity remains possible because sequencing was limited to only one tumor region. Uninvolved adjacent lung showed the highest T cell clonality, exceeding tumor. Median detection of top 100 tumor clones in adjacent lung was roughly 61 clones.

Comment on this clone: Its matching antigen is unknown.

CDR1 is SNHLY and CDR2 is FYNNEI in the germline V gene. This CDR3 region has 12 residues. V was clipped by 7 bases and J by 1 base, with 5 bases between them. Libraries were prepared by immunoSEQ multiplex PCR; TCRdb keeps only in-frame clonotypes and omits some of them. The table includes tens of thousands of clones, just under 85% detected once. The specimen comprised peripheral blood, sampled before any cancer treatment. The receptor was derived from a female donor aged 60 or older with stage I lung adenocarcinoma. The chain is built from TRBV2 and TRBJ1-3; D not resolved. In DNA form, the CDR3 reads TGTGCCAGCAAATCGTCTGGAAACACCATATATTTT. It codes for CASKSSGNTIYF.